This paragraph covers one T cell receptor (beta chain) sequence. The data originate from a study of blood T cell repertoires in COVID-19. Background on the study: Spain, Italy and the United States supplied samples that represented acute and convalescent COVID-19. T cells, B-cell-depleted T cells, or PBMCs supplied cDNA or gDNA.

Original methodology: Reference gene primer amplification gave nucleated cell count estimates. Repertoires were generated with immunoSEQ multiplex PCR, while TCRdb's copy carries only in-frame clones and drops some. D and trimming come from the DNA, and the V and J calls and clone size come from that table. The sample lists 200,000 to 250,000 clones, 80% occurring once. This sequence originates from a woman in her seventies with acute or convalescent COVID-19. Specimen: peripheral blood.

CDR3: CASSLAGMEKLFF. The DNA of the CDR3 is TGCGCCAGCAGCTTGGCAGGGATGGAAAAACTGTTTTTT. V usage is TRBV5-1 and J usage is TRBJ1-4; tentatively, D is TRBD1 (5 bases). Trimming pared 0 bases from V and 8 bases from J, leaving 8 bases between. This CDR3 has 13 amino acids. The V gene's germline CDR1 is SGHRS and CDR2 YFSETQ.